The text below deals with one T cell receptor beta chain. Its ends do not fully match the called genes, so a read error is possible. There are 13 residues in the CDR3. Germline CDR1 reads SGDLS; CDR2 reads YYNGEE. This entry is derived from a study of T cell responses to AZD1222 COVID-19 vaccine. Clones were read by immunoSEQ multiplex PCR, and TCRdb kept only the in-frame ones, dropping some. Of 140,000 to 150,000 clones in the sample, just over 90% were seen once. Some second doses came at about 4 weeks and others at about 12 weeks; these were pooled. V gene TRBV9 combines with J gene TRBJ1-1; D uncertain. The sequenced sample was peripheral blood, obtained 28 days after the second AZD1222 dose. The clonotype was recovered from an adult who received the AZD1222 COVID-19 vaccine. The CDR3 loop reads CASSSREGTREIF. CDR3 DNA sequence: TGTGCCAGCAGCTCCCGGGAGGGAACGAGGGAAATTTTT.